This T cell receptor beta chain was recovered during a study of CD8 T cells in Susac syndrome. Germline lookup yields CDR1 SGHDT and CDR2 YYEEEE. The CDR3 totals 13 residues. Unmatched junction bases numbered 4, after V lost 3 bases and J lost 6 bases. Reverse transcription used roughly 0.45 to 1 ug RNA and random hexamers. immunoSEQ multiplex PCR amplified TCR beta CDR3 across 54 Vbeta, 13 Jbeta. From the immunoSEQ multiplex PCR reads, TCRdb called clonotypes with MiXCR, one entry per CDR3 protein. The data hold about 200,000 distinct CDR3 sequences, with approximately 96% observed a single time. The sequenced sample was CD4+ T cells from PBMCs. V is TRBV5-6 and J is TRBJ1-2; 8 bases line up with TRBD1. The receptor's source is a human donor with multiple sclerosis. In nucleotides, the CDR3 is TGTGCCAGCAGCTCCCGACAGGGGAATGGCTACACCTTC. Translation gives CASSSRQGNGYTF. The whole variable domain, filled in from reference TRBV5-6 and TRBJ1-2, reads DAGVTQSPTHLIKTRGQQVTLRCSPKSGHDTVSWYQQALGQGPQFIFQYYEEEERQRGNFPDRFSGHQFPNYSSELNVNALLLGDSALYLCASSSRQGNGYTFGSGTRLTVV.